The next 6 T cell receptor beta chains were all read from a single sample in a study of T cells after yellow fever vaccination. TCRdb reanalysed the 5' RACE reads using MiXCR and keeps one entry per CDR3 protein. The sample has 240,000 or so distinct CDR3 sequences, roughly 7.2% seen once; the top ten hold over 0.65%. The specimen comprised CD4+ T cells sorted from PBMCs, sampled 15 days after the yellow fever booster vaccination. The receptors were gathered from a young man who received the YFV17D yellow fever vaccine.

This clonotype was seen at least ten times. The chain joins TRBV5-1 to TRBJ2-2; 8 nucleotides agree with TRBD1. CDR1 SGHRS and CDR2 YFSETQ come from the germline V gene. The J segment lost 3 bases and the V segment lost 4 bases, leaving 8 bases of the junction unmatched. CDR3 length: 16 amino acids. The CDR3 region is CASSLGTGADTGELFF. CDR3 in DNA: TGCGCCAGCAGCCTGGGGACAGGTGCCGACACCGGGGAGCTGTTTTTT.

The table lists this clonotype with a few counts. The chain has TRBV20-1 and TRBJ2-2, with D uncertain. The CDR3 is made up of 15 amino acids. Germline V gives CDR1 DFQATT, CDR2 SNEGSKA (reference sequence). Trimming stripped 0 bases from V and 3 bases from J, with 11 bases between. CDR3 in DNA: TGCAGTGCTAGAGATCAGAGAGAGTACACCGGGGAGCTGTTTTTT. This translates into CSARDQREYTGELFF.

This clonotype has just a few counts. V is TRBV6-5 and J is TRBJ2-7; D unresolved. Germline CDR1 MNHEY, CDR2 SVGAGI. The germline V and J ends were trimmed by 6 bases and 9 bases, with 15 bases remaining between them. The CDR3 spans 12 residues. CDR3 bases: TGTGCCAGCAGCCCCGGACCGGCGACGCAGTACTTC. Translating it yields CASSPGPATQYF.

This clonotype was seen only a few times. The V call is TRBV2, the J call TRBJ2-2; the D is unclear. CDR3 length equals 15 residues. Per the germline V gene, CDR1 is SNHLY and CDR2 is FYNNEI. Trimming took off 6 bases at V and 0 bases at J, with 11 bases between the two ends. The CDR3 DNA follows: TGTGCCAGCAGGGTGGGATCCACGAACACCGGGGAGCTGTTTTTT. Its translation is CASRVGSTNTGELFF.

The genes are TRBV7-2 and TRBJ2-4; 9 nucleotides line up with TRBD2. V shed 5 bases and J 11 bases; nucleotides not matched to a gene: 10. This CDR3 has 14 residues. Germline loops: CDR1 SGHTA, CDR2 FQGNSA. CDR3 sequence (DNA): TGTGCCAGCAGCCCAACCAGGACTAGCGTGTTTCAGTACTTC. Encoded protein: CASSPTRTSVFQYF.

The table lists this clonotype with a few counts. This chain connects TRBV20-1 to TRBJ2-3, with D tentatively TRBD1 (6 bases). CDR1 is DFQATT, CDR2 SNEGSKA, per germline (reference sequence). This CDR3 spans 13 amino acids. Between the trimmed V and J ends, which lost 4 bases and 3 bases, there was a span of 11 bases. CDR3 sequence: CSAKQGGTDTQYF. The CDR3 DNA reads as TGCAGTGCTAAACAGGGTGGGACAGATACGCAGTATTTT.